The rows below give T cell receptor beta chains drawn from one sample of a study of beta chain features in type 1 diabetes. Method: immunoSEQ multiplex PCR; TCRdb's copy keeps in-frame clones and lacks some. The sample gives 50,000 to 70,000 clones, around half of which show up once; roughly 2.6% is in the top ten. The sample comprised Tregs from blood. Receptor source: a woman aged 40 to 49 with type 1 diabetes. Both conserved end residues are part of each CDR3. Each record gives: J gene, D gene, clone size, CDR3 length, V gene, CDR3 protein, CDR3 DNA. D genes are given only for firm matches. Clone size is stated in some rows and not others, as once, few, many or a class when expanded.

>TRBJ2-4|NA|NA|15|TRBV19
CASSMAGLAKNIQYF
TGTGCCAGTAGTATGGCAGGTTTAGCCAAAAACATTCAGTACTTC
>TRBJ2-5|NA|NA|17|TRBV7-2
CASRPTVLATYQETQYF
TGTGCCAGCAGACCAACAGTTCTAGCGACGTACCAAGAGACCCAGTACTTC
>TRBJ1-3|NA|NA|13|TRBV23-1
CASRQPLGNTIYF
TGCGCCAGCAGACAGCCGCTGGGAAACACCATATATTTT
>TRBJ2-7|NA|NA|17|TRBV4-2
CASSQGPGQSESYEQYF
TGTGCCAGCAGCCAAGGCCCCGGACAGTCTGAATCCTACGAGCAGTACTTC
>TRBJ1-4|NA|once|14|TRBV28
CASSSGQNNEKLFF
TGTGCCAGCAGTTCTGGACAGAATAATGAAAAACTGTTTTTT
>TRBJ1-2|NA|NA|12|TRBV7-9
CASSGGDYGYTF
TGTGCCAGCAGCGGAGGGGACTATGGCTACACCTTC
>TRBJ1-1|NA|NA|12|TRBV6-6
CAVLGVLAEAFF
TGTGCCGTTTTAGGAGTTTTGGCTGAAGCTTTCTTT
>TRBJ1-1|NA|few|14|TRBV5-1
CASSFSAGNTEAFF
TGCGCCAGCAGCTTCTCGGCGGGGAACACTGAAGCTTTCTTT
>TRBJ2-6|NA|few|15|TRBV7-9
CASSLWGGGANVLTF
TGTGCCAGCAGCTTATGGGGCGGCGGGGCCAACGTCCTGACTTTC
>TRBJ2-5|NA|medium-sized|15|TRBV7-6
CASSLADGGWETQYF
TGTGCCAGCAGCTTAGCAGACGGCGGGTGGGAGACCCAGTACTTC
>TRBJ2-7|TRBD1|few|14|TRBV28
CASSLTGGNEEQYF
TGTGCCAGCTCTCTGACAGGGGGAAATGAGGAGCAGTACTTC
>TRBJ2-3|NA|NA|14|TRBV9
CASSRGISTDTQYF
TGTGCCAGCAGCAGGGGCATATCGACAGATACGCAGTATTTT
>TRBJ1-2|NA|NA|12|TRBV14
CASSQVPGGYTF
TGTGCCAGCAGCCAAGTTCCGGGTGGCTACACCTTC
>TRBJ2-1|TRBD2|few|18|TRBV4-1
CASSQGLRLAGVGNEQFF
TGCGCCAGCAGCCAAGGGCTGCGACTAGCGGGAGTGGGGAATGAGCAGTTCTTC
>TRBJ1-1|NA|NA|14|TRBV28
CASSSGADRTEAFF
TGTGCCAGCAGCTCTGGGGCGGATAGGACTGAAGCTTTCTTT
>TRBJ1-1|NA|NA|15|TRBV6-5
CASSYSVGARGGAFF
TGTGCCAGCAGTTACTCGGTGGGGGCGCGAGGTGGAGCTTTCTTT
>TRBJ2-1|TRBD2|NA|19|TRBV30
CAWSEGRASGRAAYNEQFF
TGTGCCTGGAGTGAGGGAAGGGCTAGCGGGAGGGCGGCGTACAATGAGCAGTTCTTC
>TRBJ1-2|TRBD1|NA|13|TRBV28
CASTSQGGYGYTF
TGTGCCAGTACCTCTCAGGGGGGCTATGGCTACACCTTC
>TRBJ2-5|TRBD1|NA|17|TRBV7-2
CASSLDVSGGRRETQYF
TGTGCCAGCAGCTTAGATGTGTCAGGGGGCCGAAGGGAGACCCAGTACTTC
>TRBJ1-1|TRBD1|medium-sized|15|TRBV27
CASSRLGQGRAEAFF
TGTGCCAGCAGTCGCCTAGGACAGGGGCGGGCTGAAGCTTTCTTT
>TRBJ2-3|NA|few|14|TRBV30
CALGEGDEDGTQYF
TGTGCCCTGGGCGAGGGAGATGAGGACGGAACGCAGTATTTT
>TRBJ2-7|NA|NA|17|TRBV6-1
CASSEAGTAVEIYEQYF
TGTGCCAGCAGTGAAGCAGGAACAGCAGTTGAAATCTACGAGCAGTACTTC
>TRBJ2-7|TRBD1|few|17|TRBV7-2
CASSSQSGTGLTYEQYF
TGTGCCAGCAGCTCCCAAAGCGGGACAGGGCTTACCTACGAGCAGTACTTC
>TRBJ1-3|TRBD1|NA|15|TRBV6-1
CASSWVKGARNTIYF
TGTGCCAGCAGTTGGGTTAAGGGGGCAAGAAACACCATATATTTT
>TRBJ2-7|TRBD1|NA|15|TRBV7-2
CASSSGTGLTYEQYF
TGTGCCAGCAGCTCCGGGACAGGGTTGACCTACGAGCAGTACTTC
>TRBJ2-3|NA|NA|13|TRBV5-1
CASSPTPGDTQYF
TGCGCCAGCAGCCCCACGCCGGGAGATACGCAGTATTTT
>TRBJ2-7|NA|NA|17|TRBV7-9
CASSPGDGGPGTYEQYF
TGTGCCAGCAGCCCTGGGGATGGGGGACCAGGGACTTACGAGCAGTACTTC
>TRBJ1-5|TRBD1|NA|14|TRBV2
CASGGQAMNQPQHF
TGTGCCAGCGGGGGACAGGCTATGAATCAGCCCCAGCATTTT
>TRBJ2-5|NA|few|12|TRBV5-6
CASSPGGKTQYF
TGTGCCAGCAGCCCGGGGGGCAAGACCCAGTACTTC
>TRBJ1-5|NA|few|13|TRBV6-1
CASTLDGMRPQHF
TGTGCCAGCACCTTGGACGGGATGAGGCCCCAGCATTTT
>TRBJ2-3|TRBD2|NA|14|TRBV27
CASSLGLAMDTQYF
TGTGCCAGCAGTTTGGGACTAGCCATGGATACGCAGTATTTT
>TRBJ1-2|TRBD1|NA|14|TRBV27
CASRIKTGTYGYTF
TGTGCCAGCAGAATTAAGACAGGGACCTATGGCTACACCTTC
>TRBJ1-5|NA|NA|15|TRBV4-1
CASSQEAGRDQPQHF
TGCGCCAGCAGCCAAGAAGCAGGGCGAGATCAGCCCCAGCATTTT
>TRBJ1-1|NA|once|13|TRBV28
CASSFLRSTEAFF
TGTGCCAGCAGTTTTCTTCGTTCGACTGAAGCTTTCTTT
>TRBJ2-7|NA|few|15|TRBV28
CASQGIYGGRYEQYF
TGTGCCAGCCAAGGGATCTATGGGGGCCGCTACGAGCAGTACTTC
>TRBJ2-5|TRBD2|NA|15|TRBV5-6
CASSFLAGGSETQYF
TGTGCCAGCAGCTTCCTAGCGGGGGGGTCAGAGACCCAGTACTTC
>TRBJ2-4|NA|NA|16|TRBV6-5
CASSYSFQGGKNIQYF
TGTGCCAGCAGTTACTCGTTCCAGGGAGGCAAAAACATTCAGTACTTC
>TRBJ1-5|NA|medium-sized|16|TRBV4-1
CASSPRQLGGNQPQHF
TGCGCCAGCAGCCCCCGACAGTTAGGAGGCAATCAGCCCCAGCATTTT
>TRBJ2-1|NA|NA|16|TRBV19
CASSPVRTTVYNEQFF
TGTGCCAGTAGCCCTGTAAGGACTACGGTATACAATGAGCAGTTCTTC
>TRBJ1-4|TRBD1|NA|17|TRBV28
CASSLYPWTGGLAKLFF
TGTGCCAGCAGTTTATACCCGTGGACAGGGGGGCTCGCAAAACTGTTTTTT
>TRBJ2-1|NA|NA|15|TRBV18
CASSPSSGFRNEQFF
TGTGCCAGCTCACCATCCTCAGGGTTTCGGAATGAGCAGTTCTTC
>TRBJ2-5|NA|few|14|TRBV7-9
CASSFQGFQETQYF
TGTGCCAGCAGCTTCCAGGGGTTTCAGGAGACCCAGTACTTC
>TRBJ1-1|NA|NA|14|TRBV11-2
CASSLGRQASEAFF
TGTGCCAGCAGCTTAGGAAGGCAGGCCAGTGAAGCTTTCTTT
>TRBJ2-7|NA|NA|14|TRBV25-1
CASSEFQGRDEQYF
TGTGCCAGCAGTGAATTCCAGGGTAGAGACGAGCAGTACTTC
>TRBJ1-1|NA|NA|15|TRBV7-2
CASSLLRQENTEAFF
TGTGCCAGCAGCTTACTGAGACAGGAGAACACTGAAGCTTTCTTT
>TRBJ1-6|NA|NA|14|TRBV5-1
CATSEGRYNSPLHF
TGCGCCACCTCAGAGGGCCGATATAATTCACCCCTCCACTTT
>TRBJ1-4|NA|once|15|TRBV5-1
CASSLSQTANEKLFF
TGCGCCAGCAGCCTATCCCAAACTGCTAATGAAAAACTGTTTTTT
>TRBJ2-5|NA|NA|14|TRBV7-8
CASSLVAGIETQYF
TGTGCCAGCAGCTTAGTGGCAGGGATAGAGACCCAGTACTTC
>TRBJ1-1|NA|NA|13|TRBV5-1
CASRLRGGTEAFF
TGCGCCAGCCGGCTACGGGGGGGGACTGAAGCTTTCTTT
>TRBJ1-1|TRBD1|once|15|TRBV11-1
CASSTAVQGDTEAFF
TGTGCCAGCAGCACCGCGGTACAGGGGGACACTGAAGCTTTCTTT
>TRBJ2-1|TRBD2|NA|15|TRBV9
CASSVSGRSYNEQFF
TGTGCCAGCAGCGTTAGCGGGAGATCCTACAATGAGCAGTTCTTC
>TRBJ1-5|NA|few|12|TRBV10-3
CAISGVNQPQHF
TGTGCCATCTCAGGGGTCAATCAGCCCCAGCATTTT
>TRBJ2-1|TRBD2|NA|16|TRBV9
CASSGSRTSGQHEQFF
TGTGCCAGCAGCGGCAGTCGGACTAGTGGGCAACATGAGCAGTTCTTC
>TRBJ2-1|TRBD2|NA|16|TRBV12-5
CASGFSGSLGYNEQFF
TGTGCTAGTGGTTTTAGCGGGAGCCTGGGGTACAATGAGCAGTTCTTC
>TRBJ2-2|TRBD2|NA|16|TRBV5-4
CASSSGLAINTGELFF
TGTGCCAGCAGCTCAGGACTAGCGATAAACACCGGGGAGCTGTTTTTT